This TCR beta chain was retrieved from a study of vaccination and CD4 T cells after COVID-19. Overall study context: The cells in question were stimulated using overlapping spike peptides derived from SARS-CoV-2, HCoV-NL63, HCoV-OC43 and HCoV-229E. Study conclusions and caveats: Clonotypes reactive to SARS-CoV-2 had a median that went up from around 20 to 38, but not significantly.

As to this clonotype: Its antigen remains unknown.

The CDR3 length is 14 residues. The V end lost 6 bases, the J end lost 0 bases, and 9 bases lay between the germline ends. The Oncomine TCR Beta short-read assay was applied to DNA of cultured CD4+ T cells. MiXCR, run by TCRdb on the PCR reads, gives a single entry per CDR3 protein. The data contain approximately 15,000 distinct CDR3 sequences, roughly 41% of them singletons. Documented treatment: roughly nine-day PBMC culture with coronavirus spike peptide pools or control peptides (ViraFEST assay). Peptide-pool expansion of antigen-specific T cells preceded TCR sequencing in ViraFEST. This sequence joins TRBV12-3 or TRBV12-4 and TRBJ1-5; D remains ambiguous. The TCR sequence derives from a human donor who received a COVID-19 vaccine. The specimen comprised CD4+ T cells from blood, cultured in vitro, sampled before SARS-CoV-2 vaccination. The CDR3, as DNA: TGTGCCAGCAGCCCGGCAGATAGCAATCAGCCCCAGCATTTT. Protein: CASSPADSNQPQHF.